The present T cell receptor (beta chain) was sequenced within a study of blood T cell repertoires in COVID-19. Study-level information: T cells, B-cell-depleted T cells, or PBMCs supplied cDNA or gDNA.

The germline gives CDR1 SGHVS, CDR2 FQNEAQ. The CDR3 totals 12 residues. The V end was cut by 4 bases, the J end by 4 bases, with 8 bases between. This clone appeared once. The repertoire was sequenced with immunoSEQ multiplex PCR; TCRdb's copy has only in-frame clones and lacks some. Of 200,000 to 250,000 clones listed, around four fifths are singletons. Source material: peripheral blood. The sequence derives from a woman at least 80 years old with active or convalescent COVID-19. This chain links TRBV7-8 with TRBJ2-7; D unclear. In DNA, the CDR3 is TGTGCCAGCAGCTCAAATTCATACGAGCAGTACTTC. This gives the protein CASSSNSYEQYF.